What follows describes a single TCR beta chain. The entry originates in a study of blood T cells in healthy people across ages. Germline-derived CDR1 and CDR2 are SGHTA and FQGNSA. The CDR3 covers 18 residues. Trimming removed 1 base from V and 4 bases from J, with 22 bases in between. A second PCR of roughly 7 to 11 cycles used a sample-barcoded 5' primer and a J-beta primer mix. Each CDR3 protein is one row after TCRdb ran MiXCR on the 5' RACE reads. Of around 990,000 distinct CDR3 sequences in the sample, under 30% are singletons; the top ten hold around 0.75%. Another study also made use of these data, one on T cells of mothers and their children. That source reports: In unrelated and related pairs, TCR recombination output is shaped in a similar way by thymic selection.

Input material: blood. The chain employs TRBV7-2 and TRBJ1-1; D gene uncertain. The TCR was taken from a girl aged 2 to 9 in good health. CDR3 sequence reads: CASSLEFERQDVTTEAFF. CDR3 DNA: TGTGCCAGCAGCTTAGAGTTTGAGAGGCAGGACGTAACCACTGAAGCTTTCTTT.